Below are 20 T cell receptor beta chains sequenced from a single sample in a study of blood T cell repertoires in COVID-19. Libraries were prepared by immunoSEQ multiplex PCR; TCRdb keeps only in-frame clonotypes and omits some of them. The sample includes roughly 140,000 clones, approximately 86% of them seen just once. The sample consisted of peripheral blood. The source of these receptors is a man between 65 and 85 years old with acute or convalescent COVID-19.

V gene TRBV15 combines with J gene TRBJ1-2, with unresolved D. Trimming cost V 6 bases and J 2 bases, with 13 bases left between them. CDR3 length equals 14 residues. Germline-derived CDR1 and CDR2 are LNHNV and YYDKDF (reference sequence). The DNA for the CDR3 is TGTGCCACCAGGAGGGAGGGAGAGAACTATGGCTACACCTTC. This gives the protein CATRREGENYGYTF.

The chain couples TRBV28 to TRBJ2-1, with a weak D call TRBD2 (6 bases). CDR1 MDHEN and CDR2 SYDVKM come from the germline V gene. Trimming took off 7 bases at V and 4 bases at J, with 20 bases between the two ends. The CDR3 consists of 16 residues. The CDR3 DNA reads as TGTGCCAGCAACGGGATAGCGGCGAGTTATTACAATGAGCAGTTCTTC. Translated: CASNGIAASYYNEQFF.

The chain employs TRBV3-1 (or the pseudogene TRBV3-2) and TRBJ2-7; D remains ambiguous. Looked up from germline, CDR1 is LGHDT and CDR2 is YNNKEL (reference sequence). This CDR3 spans 11 amino acids. V was trimmed by 2 bases and J by 4 bases, leaving 3 bases between them. The CDR3 protein is CASSQQYEQYF. The CDR3 bases are TGTGCCAGCAGCCAACAGTACGAGCAGTACTTC.

In DNA form, the CDR3 reads TGTGCCAGCAGTTTGACCGGGCAGGGGGCACGGTACTTC. This translates into CASSLTGQGARYF. This chain uses TRBV28 with TRBJ2-7, with 8 bases lining up with TRBD1. CDR1 and CDR2 (germline): MDHEN, SYDVKM. J lost 12 bases, V lost 3 bases, and 10 bases had no gene match. The CDR3 has 13 amino acids.

The gene calls are TRBV9 and TRBJ2-3, with D tentatively TRBD1 (6 bases). V was trimmed by 3 bases and J by 0 bases, leaving 11 bases between them. Germline V CDR1 and CDR2: SGDLS, YYNGEE. CDR3 length: 15 amino acids. The CDR3 reads CASSGGQISTDTQYF. The CDR3 nucleotides read TGTGCCAGCAGCGGCGGACAGATTAGCACAGATACGCAGTATTTT.

This chain joins TRBV6-6 and TRBJ1-3; perhaps TRBD1 as D (6 bases). The CDR3 has 12 amino acids. The germline V and J ends were trimmed by 6 bases and 7 bases, with 10 bases remaining between them. The V gene's germline CDR1 is MNHNY and CDR2 SVGAGI (reference sequence). DNA for the CDR3: TGTGCCAGCAGGGACAGTGCGAACACCATATATTTT. It encodes CASRDSANTIYF.

This chain uses TRBV9 with TRBJ1-6, with 9 bases matching TRBD1. CDR1 SGDLS and CDR2 YYNGEE come from the germline V gene. The trim removed 0 bases at V and 6 bases at J, leaving 4 bases unmatched. The CDR3 extends over 16 amino acids. The CDR3 coding sequence is TGTGCCAGCAGCGTAGCCGGACAGGGGCTTAATTCACCCCTCCACTTT. Amino acids: CASSVAGQGLNSPLHF.

This clone was found a few times. J is TRBJ2-1 and V is TRBV18, with D perhaps TRBD1 (6 bases). Germline V gene lookup returns CDR1 KGHSH and CDR2 LQKENI. V lost 1 base and J 9 bases, leaving 16 bases between the germline ends. The CDR3 has 15 residues. The CDR3 loop reads CASSPLVQGESEQFF. In DNA form, the CDR3 reads TGTGCCAGCTCACCACTGGTACAGGGAGAAAGTGAGCAGTTCTTC.

This chain's CDR3 is CASSFVLAGQDEQFF. The CDR3 DNA sequence: TGTGCCAGCAGTTTCGTACTAGCGGGACAGGACGAGCAGTTCTTC. This chain uses TRBV28 with TRBJ2-1, with 10 positions matching TRBD2. This CDR3 is 15 amino acids long. Losses at the gene ends were 3 bases for V and 10 bases for J; bases not matched to a gene: 9. The V gene's germline CDR1 is MDHEN and CDR2 SYDVKM.

The rearrangement joins TRBV28 to TRBJ2-5, with D possibly TRBD2 on 5 matching bases. Germline assignment: CDR1 MDHEN and CDR2 SYDVKM. This CDR3 spans 17 amino acids. V shed 5 bases and J shed 4 bases, with 23 bases lying between them. CDR3 region: CASSPLGSGKFGETQYF. The CDR3 nucleotides are TGTGCCAGCAGTCCCCTTGGGTCGGGGAAATTTGGAGAGACCCAGTACTTC.

The chain uses TRBV5-6 and TRBJ2-7; 15 bases are a match to TRBD2. Germline V gives CDR1 SGHDT, CDR2 YYEEEE. The trim removed 0 bases at V and 0 bases at J, leaving 7 bases unmatched. The CDR3 extends over 19 amino acids. The CDR3 DNA sequence: TGTGCCAGCAGCTTGGTTCCGGGACTAGCGGGAGGTTACTCCTACGAGCAGTACTTC. Protein product: CASSLVPGLAGGYSYEQYF. Together with reference TRBV5-6 and TRBJ2-7, the CDR3 gives the full variable domain: DAGVTQSPTHLIKTRGQQVTLRCSPKSGHDTVSWYQQALGQGPQFIFQYYEEEERQRGNFPDRFSGHQFPNYSSELNVNALLLGDSALYLCASSLVPGLAGGYSYEQYFGPGTRLTVT.

This rearrangement joins TRBV5-1 to TRBJ1-2; 7 bases are a match to TRBD1. Trimming took 3 bases from V and 6 from J; bases not matched to a gene: 8. The CDR3 totals 14 residues. Looked up from germline, CDR1 is SGHRS and CDR2 is YFSETQ. The CDR3 DNA sequence: TGCGCCAGCAGCTGGAGTGACAGGGATGATGGCTACACCTTC. Its protein is CASSWSDRDDGYTF.

The chain has TRBV29-1 and TRBJ2-5; 10 bases agree with TRBD1. Germline assignment: CDR1 SQVTM and CDR2 ANQGSEA. This CDR3 spans 13 amino acids. The junction had 5 bases not matched to a gene; V was cut back by 6 bases and J by 4 bases. DNA for the CDR3: TGCAGCGTGGACAGGGGGGCAGGAGAGACCCAGTACTTC. Its translation is CSVDRGAGETQYF.

The chain uses TRBV19 and TRBJ2-1; 11 bases line up with TRBD1. Germline trimming cut 1 base from V and 8 bases from J; bases unmatched to any gene: 4. The CDR3 length is 15 residues. Germline lookup yields CDR1 LNHDA and CDR2 SQIVND (reference sequence). CDR3 DNA: TGTGCCAGTAGTATAGGGACAGGGGGCAACGATGAGCAGTTCTTC. It is translated as CASSIGTGGNDEQFF.

The chain uses TRBV30 and TRBJ1-4; unclear D gene. Trimming pared 3 bases from V and 8 bases from J, leaving 13 bases between. This CDR3 comprises 13 residues. CDR1 and CDR2 (germline): GTSNPN, SVGIG (reference sequence). CDR3 DNA: TGTGCCTGGAGGAAACAGAGTATAGAAAAACTGTTTTTT. Translating gives CAWRKQSIEKLFF. The full variable domain, completed using reference TRBV30 and TRBJ1-4, is SQTIHQWPATLVQPVGSPLSLECTVEGTSNPNLYWYRQAAGRGLQLLFYSVGIGQISSEVPQNLSASRPQDRQFILSSKKLLLSDSGFYLCAWRKQSIEKLFFGSGTQLSVL.

V usage is TRBV5-1 and J usage is TRBJ1-1; D is ambiguous. The CDR3 runs 13 residues. Germline V gene lookup returns CDR1 SGHRS and CDR2 YFSETQ. The V and J ends lost 3 bases and 4 bases respectively, with 10 bases between them. The CDR3 sequence is CASSSHLSTEAFF. Here the CDR3 DNA reads TGCGCCAGCAGCTCCCATTTGAGCACTGAAGCTTTCTTT.

V is TRBV6-2 or TRBV6-3 and J is TRBJ2-5, with 8 positions matching TRBD1. V lost 5 bases, J lost 1 base, and 3 bases stayed unmatched. Per the germline V gene, CDR1 is MNHEY and CDR2 is SVGEGT. There are 14 residues in the CDR3. The CDR3, as DNA: TGTGCCAGCAGTACCGACAGGGGCCAAGAGACCCAGTACTTC. Translated: CASSTDRGQETQYF.

A note on this clone: Sequence at one end of the junction differs from germline and may be a read error. The chain carries TRBV7-7 and TRBJ1-5; weak D call: TRBD1 (5 bases). This CDR3 region has 17 residues. From germline, CDR1 is SSHAT and CDR2 FNYEAQ (reference sequence). CDR3 region: CASSLNLGEEDFQPQHF. CDR3 nucleotides: TGTGCTAGCAGCTTAAACCTGGGGGAGGAGGATTTTCAGCCCCAGCATTTT.

V is TRBV5-6 and J is TRBJ2-7, with 8 bases identical to TRBD2. From germline, CDR1 is SGHDT and CDR2 YYEEEE. The V segment lost 1 base and the J segment 5 bases; nucleotides outside the gene matches: 5. This CDR3 contains 14 residues. CDR3 bases: TGTGCCAGCAGCTTGAGCGGGAGAGAGGACGAGCAGTACTTC. Encoded protein: CASSLSGREDEQYF.

The V gene is TRBV7-2, the J gene TRBJ2-7; TRBD2 matches at 9 bases. This CDR3 has 14 residues. Per the germline V gene, CDR1 is SGHTA and CDR2 is FQGNSA. V shed 1 base and J 5 bases; nucleotides not matched to a gene: 3. CDR3 loop: CASSLGGRGDEQYF. CDR3 in DNA: TGTGCCAGCAGCTTAGGCGGGAGGGGCGACGAGCAGTACTTC.